The 32 T cell receptor beta chains below all came from one sample that was sequenced in a study of T cells in Graves' hyperthyroidism and ophthalmopathy. The TCR beta CDR3 regions underwent amplification using RNA transcripts as the source. The HTBI primer set was used in a first-round RT-PCR of the TCR CDR3. TCRdb re-called the multiplex PCR reads with MiXCR, one entry per CDR3 protein. The sample has a few hundred thousand distinct CDR3 sequences, approximately 15% seen once. The sequenced material came from blood. These TCRs come from a woman between 25 and 40 years old with Graves' ophthalmopathy.

The sample holds many counts of this clonotype. The V and J genes are TRBV3-1 and TRBJ2-1; 14 bases are a match to TRBD2. The CDR3 is made up of 19 amino acids. Germline lookup yields CDR1 LGHDT and CDR2 YNNKEL (reference sequence). V gave up 0 bases and J gave up 6 bases; unmatched junction bases: 10. The CDR3 DNA is TGTGCCAGCAGCCAAGAAATCGGACTAGCGGGGGGCAGGGTCAATGAGCAGTTCTTC. It codes for CASSQEIGLAGGRVNEQFF.

This clonotype appeared many times. V gene TRBV12-3 or TRBV12-4 combines with J gene TRBJ2-2; 8 nucleotides match TRBD1. CDR3 length: 15 residues. V shed 4 bases, J shed 4 bases, and the junction held 5 bases outside the gene matches. The CDR3 DNA sequence: TGTGCCAGCAGTTCGGGACAGGTCAGCACCGGGGAGCTGTTTTTT. This sequence encodes CASSSGQVSTGELFF.

With respect to this clonotype: This could be a read error, since a much larger clone is one nucleotide away. The chain couples TRBV30 to TRBJ1-5; D is perhaps TRBD1 (5 bases). Germline CDR1 GTSNPN, CDR2 SVGIG (reference sequence). This CDR3 is built from 15 residues. CDR3 loop: CAWGVRGGNWQPQHF. The CDR3 DNA reads TGTGCCTGGGGTGTACGTGGGGGGAACTGGCAGCCCCAGCATTTT.

At least ten counts were recorded for this clonotype. The chain links TRBV14 to TRBJ2-7; 11 positions agree with TRBD1. V gave up 4 bases and J gave up 0 bases; unmatched junction bases: 14. Per the germline V gene, CDR1 is SGHDN and CDR2 is FVKESK. This CDR3 region has 19 residues. This CDR3 is CASSPHYRDRGISSYEQYF. The DNA of the CDR3 is TGTGCCAGCAGCCCCCACTACCGGGACAGGGGGATTAGCTCCTACGAGCAGTACTTC.

In this sample, this clonotype turned up many times. The junction does not match germline at one end; this may be a read error. V is TRBV27 and J is TRBJ2-3; either TRBD1 or TRBD2 may fit D (5 bases each). In germline, CDR1 is MNHEY, CDR2 SMNVEV (reference sequence). The CDR3 contains 19 residues. The DNA for the CDR3 is TGTACCAGCAGTTTCGGGACGGAGCTGTCGGGGCTTCGTTACGATACGCAGTATTTT. It codes for CTSSFGTELSGLRYDTQYF.

The table lists this clonotype with many counts. This sequence joins TRBV12-3 or TRBV12-4 and TRBJ2-7; 7 bases line up with TRBD1. CDR3 length: 15 residues. J lost 2 bases, V lost 7 bases, and 11 bases had no gene match. CDR3 sequence (DNA): TGTGCCAGCACCCTCAGAGGGGGCGAAACCTACGAGCAGTACTTC. Amino acid sequence: CASTLRGGETYEQYF.

This clonotype was counted a few times. The chain combines TRBV6-1 with TRBJ1-2; D gene unclear. V gave up 7 bases and J gave up 7 bases, with 16 bases separating them. The CDR3 loop spans 13 amino acids. Germline V gene data show CDR1 as MNHNS and CDR2 as SASEGT. The chain's CDR3 is CASTYSASTGYTF. Written as DNA, the CDR3 is TGTGCCAGCACCTACTCTGCGAGTACTGGCTACACCTTC.

This clonotype has at least ten counts. The genes are TRBV27 and TRBJ2-1; TRBD2 agrees at 8 bases. Germline-derived CDR1 and CDR2 are MNHEY and SMNVEV (reference sequence). The CDR3 totals 14 residues. The ends lost 7 bases at V and 5 bases at J; junction bases unmatched: 7. CDR3: CASKSGGQNNEQFF. The CDR3 DNA reads as TGTGCCAGCAAGAGCGGGGGCCAGAACAATGAGCAGTTCTTC.

The V gene is TRBV11-1, the J gene TRBJ1-6; D is undetermined. Germline CDR1 reads SGHAT; CDR2 reads FQDESV (reference sequence). V shed 6 bases and J shed 0 bases, with 21 bases lying between them. The CDR3 consists of 19 residues. CDR3 sequence reads: CASSLQLLKGASYNSPLHF. For the CDR3, the DNA is TGTGCCAGCAGTCTACAACTACTGAAGGGAGCCTCCTATAATTCACCCCTCCACTTT.

This clonotype was recorded at least ten times. The genes are TRBV3-1 and TRBJ1-3; 7 positions agree with TRBD1. From germline, CDR1 is LGHDT and CDR2 YNNKEL (reference sequence). The V segment lost 6 bases and the J segment 6 bases; nucleotides outside the gene matches: 8. The CDR3 spans 14 residues. The CDR3 bases are TGTGCCAGCAGACCGACAGGGACGGAAAACACCATATATTTT. Protein sequence: CASRPTGTENTIYF.

In its sample, this clonotype was seen many times. The V call is TRBV7-8, the J call TRBJ2-1, with a tentative D call TRBD2 (5 bases). Germline values: CDR1 SGHVS, CDR2 FQNEAQ. This CDR3 spans 16 amino acids. V shed 4 bases and J shed 10 bases, with 23 bases lying between them. As DNA, the CDR3 is TGTGCCAGCAGCTCGTGGTCCTCCGGGATCCCGGGGGAGCAGTTCTTC. Encoded protein: CASSSWSSGIPGEQFF.

This clonotype was seen more than once but under ten times. This rearrangement joins TRBV29-1 to TRBJ2-7; 7 bases line up with TRBD2. With V trimmed by 3 bases and J by 0 bases, 5 bases remained unmatched. The CDR3 sequence is 14 residues long. CDR1 is SQVTM and CDR2 is ANQGSEA in the germline V gene. The CDR3: CSVDGGSSSYEQYF. The CDR3 nucleotides read TGCAGCGTTGATGGCGGGAGTAGCTCCTACGAGCAGTACTTC.

This clonotype was seen at least ten times. The genes are TRBV27 and TRBJ2-2, with D tentatively TRBD1 (5 bases). The CDR3 loop spans 15 amino acids. The ends were cut back, 0 bases at V and 2 bases at J, with 7 bases in the middle. Germline-derived CDR1 and CDR2 are MNHEY and SMNVEV (reference sequence). The DNA for the CDR3 is TGTGCCAGCAGTTTATCATGGGGCAACACCGGGGAGCTGTTTTTT. Its translation: CASSLSWGNTGELFF.

For the CDR3, the DNA is TGTGCCTGGAGGGAATCTAGTTCACCCCTCCACTTT. Amino acid sequence: CAWRESSSPLHF. The rearrangement joins TRBV30 to TRBJ1-6; D gene uncertain. This CDR3 has 12 residues. The germline V gene has CDR1 GTSNPN and CDR2 SVGIG (reference sequence). V lost 3 bases, J lost 9 bases, and 9 bases lay in between.

This clonotype was seen ten or more times. This chain joins TRBV28 and TRBJ2-2; weak D call: TRBD1 (6 bases). The germline V gene encodes CDR1 MDHEN and CDR2 SYDVKM. This CDR3 contains 17 residues. Trimming stripped 7 bases from V and 1 base from J, with 19 bases between. The CDR3 region is CASTLTPGTQNTGELFF. The CDR3 DNA is TGTGCCAGCACCCTAACACCCGGGACACAGAACACCGGGGAGCTGTTTTTT. Using reference TRBV28 and TRBJ2-2 for the parts outside the CDR3, the full variable domain is DVKVTQSSRYLVKRTGEKVFLECVQDMDHENMFWYRQDPGLGLRLIYFSYDVKMKEKGDIPEGYSVSREKKERFSLILESASTNQTSMYLCASTLTPGTQNTGELFFGEGSRLTVL.

V gene TRBV6-1 combines with J gene TRBJ1-4; 12 positions agree with TRBD1. V lost 6 bases, J lost 4 bases, and 12 bases stayed unmatched. The CDR3 has 18 amino acids. Germline CDR1 reads MNHNS; CDR2 reads SASEGT. CDR3 bases: TGTGCCAGCAGACCACCGGGACAGGGGGCGGTTGGTAATGAAAAACTGTTTTTT. Translated, it gives CASRPPGQGAVGNEKLFF.

This clonotype occurred many times. CDR3 region: CASSYVKRGAHRELFF. For the CDR3, the DNA is TGTGCCAGCAGTTATGTTAAGCGGGGGGCTCACCGGGAGCTGTTTTTT. V gene TRBV6-1 combines with J gene TRBJ2-2, with TRBD2 matching 9 bases. J was trimmed by 9 bases and V by 5 bases; bases with no gene match: 13. Germline V lookup: CDR1 MNHNS, CDR2 SASEGT. This CDR3 comprises 16 residues.

This clonotype was seen many times. This chain links TRBV7-9 with TRBJ2-1; 8 nucleotides match TRBD2. The trim removed 1 base at V and 4 bases at J, leaving 9 bases unmatched. The germline CDR1 and CDR2 sequences are SEHNR and FQNEAQ (reference sequence). The CDR3 has 17 residues. The CDR3 reads CASSLGVGGGRYNEQFF. The CDR3 region has the DNA TGTGCCAGCAGCTTAGGGGTAGGCGGGGGGCGTTACAATGAGCAGTTCTTC.

The table lists this clonotype with many counts. An end of the junction does not agree with germline; a read error may underlie this. The chain links TRBV5-1 to TRBJ1-2, with D hard to call. This CDR3 has 13 amino acids. Germline V gene lookup returns CDR1 SGHRS and CDR2 YFSETQ. CDR3 coding DNA: TGTGCCAGCAGCCTAGGGAGAAACTATGGCTACACCTTC. Protein product: CASSLGRNYGYTF.

This clonotype was recorded many times. The J gene is TRBJ1-2, the V gene TRBV12-3 or TRBV12-4; unclear D gene. V was shortened by 3 bases and J by 3 bases, with 2 bases between the two germline ends. The CDR3 covers 11 residues. This chain's CDR3 is CASSFDYGYTF. Written as DNA, the CDR3 is TGTGCCAGCAGTTTCGACTATGGCTACACCTTC.

The chain joins TRBV6-2 or TRBV6-3 to TRBJ2-5; D gene uncertain. Germline V gene sequence: CDR1 MNHEY, CDR2 SVGEGT. The germline V and J ends were trimmed by 0 bases and 7 bases, with 9 bases remaining between them. This CDR3 is built from 13 residues. The CDR3 protein is CASSYSPLLTQYF. The CDR3 DNA reads as TGTGCCAGCAGTTACTCGCCCCTCCTGACCCAGTACTTC.

To note about this clonotype: A much larger clone differs from this one at a single base, so this may be a read error. V is TRBV12-3 or TRBV12-4 and J is TRBJ1-5; 9 nucleotides match TRBD1. The ends lost 6 bases at V and 6 bases at J; junction bases unmatched: 15. This CDR3 region has 17 residues. CDR3 sequence: CASSRGTGIIDTQPQHF. CDR3 DNA sequence: TGTGCCAGCAGCCGAGGGACAGGGATCATCGACACTCAGCCCCAGCATTTT.

This clonotype was detected once. This may arise from a read error, as a much more abundant clone is one base away. The V and J genes are TRBV7-2 and TRBJ1-3; possibly TRBD1 for D (5 bases). CDR3 length: 16 amino acids. V dropped 2 bases and J dropped 3 bases, with 14 bases sitting between them. In germline, CDR1 is SGHTA, CDR2 FQGNSA. CDR3 in amino acids: CASSLYPGPVGNTIYF. The CDR3 DNA follows: TGTGCCAGCAGCTTATATCCAGGGCCCGTTGGAAACACCATATATTTT.

In this sample, this clonotype turned up many times. This chain links TRBV28 with TRBJ2-1; the match to TRBD2 covers 8 bases. This CDR3 is 18 amino acids long. CDR1 and CDR2 from the germline V gene are MDHEN and SYDVKM. The V segment lost 2 bases and the J segment 0 bases; nucleotides outside the gene matches: 9. For the CDR3, the DNA is TGTGCCAGCAGTTTACCCCGCGGGGGGCTGAGCTCCTACAATGAGCAGTTCTTC. Amino acids: CASSLPRGGLSSYNEQFF. Full variable domain (missing parts from reference TRBV28 and TRBJ2-1): DVKVTQSSRYLVKRTGEKVFLECVQDMDHENMFWYRQDPGLGLRLIYFSYDVKMKEKGDIPEGYSVSREKKERFSLILESASTNQTSMYLCASSLPRGGLSSYNEQFFGPGTRLTVL.

The sample holds many counts of this clonotype. This chain joins TRBV18 and TRBJ2-1; D may match TRBD1 or TRBD2 (5 bases each). V was cut by 4 bases and J by 10 bases, with 14 bases left in between. The CDR3 totals 13 residues. From germline, CDR1 is KGHSH and CDR2 LQKENI. CDR3 nucleotide sequence: TGTGCCAGCTCACATAGGGACCTACAGGAGCAGTTCTTC. As protein: CASSHRDLQEQFF.

This clonotype occurred a few times. The rearrangement links TRBV20-1 to TRBJ2-5; 12 bases map to TRBD2. The germline gives CDR1 DFQATT, CDR2 SNEGSKA (reference sequence). This CDR3 region has 15 residues. V lost 2 bases and J lost 5; bases outside the gene matches: 6. The CDR3 loop reads CSARRLAGGRETQYF. The CDR3 coding sequence is TGCAGTGCTAGAAGGCTAGCGGGGGGGCGTGAGACCCAGTACTTC.

Note on this clonotype: Given a much more abundant clone one base away, this may be a read error. The V gene is TRBV7-7, the J gene TRBJ2-5; 7 bases map to TRBD2. The CDR3 contains 14 residues. CDR1 is SSHAT, CDR2 FNYEAQ, per germline (reference sequence). The CDR3 sequence: CASSSTSWGETQYF. The CDR3 DNA sequence: TGTGCTAGCAGCTCGACTAGCTGGGGGGAGACCCAGTACTTC.

The chain carries TRBV12-3 or TRBV12-4 and TRBJ1-5, with D perhaps TRBD1 (5 bases). This CDR3 is 14 amino acids long. V was trimmed by 4 bases and J by 7 bases, leaving 14 bases between them. CDR3 nucleotide sequence: TGTGCCAGCAGTTATTGGGGGGAGGAGCAGCCCCAGCATTTT. Amino acids: CASSYWGEEQPQHF.

The genes are TRBV20-1 and TRBJ1-5; a weak D match, TRBD1 (5 bases). The CDR3 runs to 16 residues. The V gene's germline CDR1 is DFQATT and CDR2 SNEGSKA (reference sequence). The ends were cut back, 6 bases at V and 5 bases at J, with 23 bases in the middle. CDR3 sequence (DNA): TGCAGTGCCAAAAGCACTAGCGGGGGAACCCATCAGCCCCAGCATTTT. As protein: CSAKSTSGGTHQPQHF.

This clonotype was counted at least ten times. The chain joins TRBV6-2 or TRBV6-3 to TRBJ1-1; 10 bases align to TRBD1. V trimming: 5 bases; J trimming: 6 bases; junction bases outside the gene matches: 6. CDR3 size: 14 residues. Germline V gives CDR1 MNHEY, CDR2 SVGEGT. The CDR3 DNA reads as TGTGCCAGCAGTAAGACGGGACAGGGGTCTGAAGCTTTCTTT. It translates to CASSKTGQGSEAFF.

This clonotype was found many times. The chain carries TRBV24-1 and TRBJ2-3; D uncertain. V lost 1 base to trimming and J lost 0 bases, with 7 bases between them. This CDR3 region has 15 residues. In germline, CDR1 is KGHDR, CDR2 SFDVKD. DNA of the CDR3: TGTGCCACCAGTGATTTTAAGGACAGCACAGATACGCAGTATTTT. Translating gives CATSDFKDSTDTQYF.

This clonotype was counted at least ten times. For the CDR3, the DNA is TGTGCCAGCAGCAAGGCGGCGGCGGGTGCTCAGCCCCAGCATTTT. Its protein product is CASSKAAAGAQPQHF. The chain carries TRBV7-2 and TRBJ1-5, with unresolved D. CDR1 and CDR2 from the germline V gene are SGHTA and FQGNSA. The ends were cut back, 5 bases at V and 6 bases at J, with 17 bases in the middle. There are 15 residues in the CDR3. Together with reference TRBV7-2 and TRBJ1-5, the CDR3 gives the full variable domain: GAGVSQSPSNKVTEKGKDVELRCDPISGHTALYWYRQSLGQGLEFLIYFQGNSAPDKSGLPSDRFSAERTGGSVSTLTIQRTQQEDSAVYLCASSKAAAGAQPQHFGDGTRLSIL.